A selection of T cell receptor beta chains follows, all from one sample in a study of pediatric ulcerative colitis. Clones were read by immunoSEQ multiplex PCR, and TCRdb kept only the in-frame ones, dropping some. The sample includes more than 15,000 clones, roughly 74% of them seen just once. Sequenced sample: gut tissue. The receptors derive from a girl between 10 and 17 years old with moderate ulcerative colitis. Both conserved end residues are part of each CDR3. D genes are given only for firm matches. Rows give clone size only sometimes, using once, few, many, or a class for an expanded clone.

clone_size j_call d_call v_call cdr3_nt cdr3_aa
. TRBJ2-7 . TRBV18 TGTGCCAGCTCACCCGCCGGGACACCCGGGGAGCAGTACTTC CASSPAGTPGEQYF
. TRBJ2-1 . TRBV29-1 TGCAGCGTTGTAACAGGGCTTAGGGATGAGCAGTTCTTC CSVVTGLRDEQFF
. TRBJ2-7 . TRBV6-5 TGTGCCAGCAGTACTTCCTGGGACACCGCGAGGGAGCAGTACTTC CASSTSWDTAREQYF
medium-sized TRBJ2-7 . TRBV27 TGTGCCAGCAGCCAGGGTAGTTCCTACGAGCAGTACTTC CASSQGSSYEQYF
few TRBJ1-2 . TRBV7-9 TGTGCCAGCAGCTTCGCGCGGGGGCGCGATAGTGGCTACACCTTC CASSFARGRDSGYTF
. TRBJ2-1 . TRBV11-2 TGTGCCAGCAGCTTAGAGAGGAGTCCAGCTAACAATGAGCAGTTCTTC CASSLERSPANNEQFF
. TRBJ2-7 TRBD2 TRBV27 TGTGCCAGCAGGAAGGCTGGACTAGCGGCCGAGCAGTACTTC CASRKAGLAAEQYF
. TRBJ2-7 . TRBV5-8 TGTGCCAGCAGCGGGACGGTTCCTTCCTACGAGCAGTACTTC CASSGTVPSYEQYF
. TRBJ2-5 . TRBV5-1 TGCGCCAGCAGCTTGCTCCTATCTATCTTATCAGGGTCTCAAGAGACCCAGTACTTC CASSLLLSILSGSQETQYF
. TRBJ1-6 TRBD1 TRBV5-5 TGTGCCAGTACATTGACAGGGGACTCACCCCTCCACTTT CASTLTGDSPLHF
. TRBJ2-3 . TRBV5-1 TGCGCCAGCAGCTTGTCCAGGGTCAGCACAGATACGCAGTATTTT CASSLSRVSTDTQYF
. TRBJ1-1 . TRBV18 TGTGCCAGCTCACCACTCGGAGGGGCCCAGAACACTGAAGCTTTCTTT CASSPLGGAQNTEAFF
. TRBJ2-7 . TRBV11-2 TGTGCCAGCAGCCCCGCCCCCCCAAACGAGCAGTACTTC CASSPAPPNEQYF
. TRBJ2-1 . TRBV2 TGTGCCAGCAGTTTTTCCAGCGGTAATGAGCAGTTCTTC CASSFSSGNEQFF
. TRBJ2-1 . TRBV15 TGTGCCACCAGCGGGGGGACCTGGTCCTACAATGAGCAGTTCTTC CATSGGTWSYNEQFF
few TRBJ2-7 . TRBV6-1 TGTGCCAGCAGTGTTGGGCGGACCGACGAGCAGTACTTC CASSVGRTDEQYF
. TRBJ1-5 TRBD1 TRBV10-2 TGCGCCAGCAGTGACTTGCGCAAGAGCAGGGGGTGGAATCAGCCCCAGCATTTT CASSDLRKSRGWNQPQHF
. TRBJ1-3 TRBD1 TRBV2 TGTGCCAGCAACCTCAGGGGGCGTGGAAACACCATATATTTT CASNLRGRGNTIYF
. TRBJ2-7 . TRBV5-5 TGTGCCAGCAGATCGGGACTCCAAAAGGGAACCATGTACGAGCAGTACTTC CASRSGLQKGTMYEQYF
. TRBJ2-6 . TRBV5-1 TGCGCCAGCAGCTTGGATGGGGGACTTGGGGCCAACGTCCTGACTTTC CASSLDGGLGANVLTF
few TRBJ2-3 . TRBV29-1 TGCAGCGTTGAAGATCGATTATTCACCCAGGGAGATACGCAGTATTTT CSVEDRLFTQGDTQYF
. TRBJ2-1 TRBD2 TRBV28 TGTGCCAGCAGTCGATCTAGCGGGAGACGAATCGATGAGCAGTTCTTC CASSRSSGRRIDEQFF
. TRBJ2-7 . TRBV4-1 TGCGCCAGCAGCCAAGAGAAGGCCCCTAGCTTTTACGAGCAGTACTTC CASSQEKAPSFYEQYF